This entry lists 26 T cell receptor beta chains sequenced from one sample in a study of blood T cell repertoires in COVID-19. Clones were read by immunoSEQ multiplex PCR, and TCRdb kept only the in-frame ones, dropping some. The sample yields some 150,000 clones, 84% seen once. Sequenced material: peripheral blood. Receptors originate from a human donor in a cohort sampled during active COVID-19.

The chain joins TRBV24-1 to TRBJ2-3, with D possibly matching TRBD2 (5 bases). Trimming took 3 bases from V and 5 from J, leaving 14 bases between them. There are 15 residues in the CDR3. Germline-derived CDR1 and CDR2 are KGHDR and SFDVKD. In DNA, the CDR3 is TGTGCCACCAGTGATACGTCCTCAGGAGGAGATACGCAGTATTTT. It codes for CATSDTSSGGDTQYF.

The CDR3 DNA sequence: TGTGCCGTCCACTGGGGGGGGAACACTGAAGCTTTCTTT. Amino acid sequence: CAVHWGGNTEAFF. The chain has TRBV6-5 and TRBJ1-1, with TRBD1 as a possible D gene (5 bases). The ends were cut back, 11 bases at V and 1 base at J, with 14 bases in the middle. CDR3 length: 13 amino acids. The germline V gene has CDR1 MNHEY and CDR2 SVGAGI.

The chain couples TRBV5-1 to TRBJ2-3, with TRBD2 identical over 10 bases. This CDR3 spans 15 amino acids. CDR1 and CDR2 from the germline V gene are SGHRS and YFSETQ. The V segment lost 2 bases and the J segment 1 base; nucleotides outside the gene matches: 1. The CDR3 loop reads CASSFSGGRTDTQYF. CDR3 DNA: TGCGCCAGCAGCTTTAGCGGGGGGCGCACAGATACGCAGTATTTT.

The chain links TRBV10-2 to TRBJ1-1, with D perhaps matching TRBD1 (5 bases). Germline assignment: CDR1 WSHSY and CDR2 SAAADI. CDR3 length: 14 residues. V was trimmed by 3 bases and J by 1 base, leaving 9 bases between them. Written as DNA, the CDR3 is TGCGCCAGCAGTGATCGGCAGGGGAACACTGAAGCTTTCTTT. Encoded protein: CASSDRQGNTEAFF.

This clone has a handful of counts. The CDR3 protein is CSASPKDRGSANYGYTF. For the CDR3, the DNA is TGCAGTGCTAGTCCGAAGGACAGGGGATCGGCTAACTATGGCTACACCTTC. This chain connects TRBV20-1 to TRBJ1-2; 9 positions match TRBD1. The length of the CDR3 is 17 residues. Germline-derived CDR1 and CDR2 are DFQATT and SNEGSKA (reference sequence). V shed 3 bases, J shed 0 bases, and the junction held 11 bases outside the gene matches.

This chain joins TRBV5-1 and TRBJ2-7; 10 bases line up with TRBD1. CDR1 is SGHRS and CDR2 is YFSETQ in the germline V gene. This CDR3 has 14 residues. J lost 5 bases, V lost 1 base, and 3 bases had no gene match. The CDR3 DNA follows: TGCGCCAGCAGCTTGCGCGACAGGGGGCACGAGCAGTACTTC. Translating it yields CASSLRDRGHEQYF. Variable domain in full (rest from reference TRBV5-1 and TRBJ2-7): KAGVTQTPRYLIKTRGQQVTLSCSPISGHRSVSWYQQTPGQGLQFLFEYFSETQRNKGNFPGRFSGRQFSNSRSEMNVSTLELGDSALYLCASSLRDRGHEQYFGPGTRLTVT.

This clone was seen only once. An end of the junction does not agree with germline; a read error may underlie this. The chain combines TRBV7-7 with TRBJ2-1; the match to TRBD1 covers 9 bases. Germline-derived CDR1 and CDR2 are SSHAT and FNYEAQ (reference sequence). The CDR3 extends over 15 amino acids. CDR3 in amino acids: CASSPRTGERDEQFF. The DNA for the CDR3 is TGTGCTAGCAGCCCTAGGACAGGGGAGAGGGATGAGCAGTTCTTC.

The table lists this clone with a few counts. This rearrangement joins TRBV12-3 or TRBV12-4 to TRBJ2-2; D call uncertain. The CDR3 length is 10 residues. With 8 bases removed from V and 8 bases from J, the gap between germline ends came to 6 bases. Here the CDR3 reads CASASGELFF. The CDR3 DNA is TGTGCCAGCGCTAGTGGGGAGCTGTTTTTT.

V gene TRBV6-6 combines with J gene TRBJ1-5; D gene ambiguous. The CDR3 totals 18 residues. V was trimmed by 5 bases and J by 0 bases, leaving 20 bases between them. Germline V gene data show CDR1 as MNHNY and CDR2 as SVGAGI (reference sequence). The DNA for the CDR3 is TGTGCCAGCAGTCCCTCCGGGAGCAACTTCTATAGCAATCAGCCCCAGCATTTT. As protein: CASSPSGSNFYSNQPQHF.

The rearrangement links TRBV24-1 to TRBJ2-3; 11 bases are a match to TRBD2. V shed 4 bases, J shed 4 bases, and the junction held 3 bases outside the gene matches. The CDR3 runs 15 residues. From germline, CDR1 is KGHDR and CDR2 SFDVKD. The CDR3 spells CATSEPGLAADTQYF. CDR3 coding DNA: TGTGCCACCAGTGAACCGGGACTAGCGGCAGATACGCAGTATTTT.

The genes are TRBV14 and TRBJ2-1; D may be TRBD2 (6 bases). V lost 0 bases, J lost 7 bases, and 19 bases lay in between. CDR1 and CDR2 (germline): SGHDN, FVKESK. CDR3 length equals 17 residues. CDR3 bases: TGTGCCAGCAGCCAAGAGAGTTTTTCACGGGGGAGAAATGAGCAGTTCTTC. Translating it yields CASSQESFSRGRNEQFF.

This chain links TRBV24-1 with TRBJ2-2; 7 nucleotides align to TRBD1. The CDR3 runs to 18 residues. After removal of 7 bases from V and 4 bases from J, the junction contained 17 bases not matched to a gene. Germline-derived CDR1 and CDR2 are KGHDR and SFDVKD. In DNA, the CDR3 is TGTGCCACCAGCTTCGGGACAGCGGCGTTGTTTGGCACCGGGGAGCTGTTTTTT. Encoded protein: CATSFGTAALFGTGELFF.

The chain has TRBV19 and TRBJ2-5; 7 bases align to TRBD2. V dropped 5 bases and J dropped 1; count of bases not matched to a gene: 4. CDR1 is LNHDA, CDR2 SQIVND, per germline (reference sequence). The CDR3 sequence is 14 residues long. This CDR3 is CASSPTSAQETQYF. The CDR3 DNA is TGTGCCAGTAGTCCAACTAGCGCCCAAGAGACCCAGTACTTC.

This clone has just a few counts. The rearrangement links TRBV6-2 or TRBV6-3 to TRBJ2-3; D perhaps matches TRBD2 (5 bases). The CDR3 is 13 amino acids. Germline V gene sequence: CDR1 MNHEY, CDR2 SVGEGT. V lost 5 bases and J 9 bases, leaving 15 bases between the germline ends. The CDR3 region has the DNA TGTGCCAGCAGTCCCGGGGAAGCGGTCACGCAGTATTTT. This codes for CASSPGEAVTQYF.

This chain joins TRBV5-6 and TRBJ2-2; D is ambiguous. Germline lookup yields CDR1 SGHDT and CDR2 YYEEEE. V lost 4 bases, J lost 8 bases, and 9 bases lay in between. CDR3 length: 12 amino acids. The CDR3 region is CASSAATGELFF. As DNA, the CDR3 is TGTGCCAGCAGCGCCGCGACAGGGGAGCTGTTTTTT.

The J gene is TRBJ1-1, the V gene TRBV18; maybe TRBD1 (6 bases). Germline assignment: CDR1 KGHSH and CDR2 LQKENI. The CDR3 loop spans 15 amino acids. Trimming pared 3 bases from V and 4 bases from J, leaving 15 bases between. The CDR3 loop is CASSPSTGRATEAFF. CDR3 sequence (DNA): TGTGCCAGCTCACCCTCTACAGGGAGGGCCACTGAAGCTTTCTTT. Full variable domain (outside the CDR3, taken from reference TRBV18 and TRBJ1-1): NAGVMQNPRHLVRRRGQEARLRCSPMKGHSHVYWYRQLPEEGLKFMVYLQKENIIDESGMPKERFSAEFPKEGPSILRIQQVVRGDSAAYFCASSPSTGRATEAFFGQGTRLTVV.

This clone was counted a single time. The chain couples TRBV5-1 to TRBJ2-2, with D tentatively TRBD2 (5 bases). The germline CDR1 and CDR2 sequences are SGHRS and YFSETQ. This CDR3 is built from 14 residues. V was shortened by 2 bases and J by 9 bases, with 14 bases between the two germline ends. The CDR3 here is CASSFGSGVRELFF. DNA for the CDR3: TGCGCCAGCAGCTTTGGGAGCGGTGTTCGGGAGCTGTTTTTT.

This clone appeared once. This CDR3 reads CASSPVGTLASYEQYF. CDR3 coding DNA: TGTGCCAGCTCACCGGTGGGGACACTTGCTTCCTACGAGCAGTACTTC. This chain uses TRBV18 with TRBJ2-7, with a possible D match to TRBD1 (6 bases). The germline gives CDR1 KGHSH, CDR2 LQKENI. The CDR3 runs 16 residues. V was trimmed by 3 bases and J by 1 base, leaving 16 bases between them. The full variable domain, in which reference TRBV18 and TRBJ2-7 provide the parts outside the CDR3, is NAGVMQNPRHLVRRRGQEARLRCSPMKGHSHVYWYRQLPEEGLKFMVYLQKENIIDESGMPKERFSAEFPKEGPSILRIQQVVRGDSAAYFCASSPVGTLASYEQYFGPGTRLTVT.

Written as DNA, the CDR3 is TGCGCCAGCAGCCAAGAGGGACTAGGGGGCGGGACCCAGTACTTC. It specifies CASSQEGLGGGTQYF. The chain joins TRBV4-1 to TRBJ2-5; possible D gene TRBD2, 8 bases. The CDR3 is 15 residues long. Germline values: CDR1 MGHRA, CDR2 YSYEKL. The V gene lost 0 bases and the J gene lost 7 bases, with 15 bases spanning the gap.

The V call is TRBV12-5, the J call TRBJ2-1, with a tentative D call TRBD1 (5 bases). From germline, CDR1 is LGHNT and CDR2 FRNRAP. Trimming took off 0 bases at V and 2 bases at J, with 11 bases between the two ends. The CDR3 sequence is 16 residues long. The chain's CDR3 is CASGLVAGWAYNEQFF. The CDR3 bases are TGTGCTAGTGGTTTGGTGGCAGGGTGGGCCTACAATGAGCAGTTCTTC.

The chain is built from TRBV19 and TRBJ1-5, with TRBD1 matching 10 bases. J was trimmed by 0 bases and V by 5 bases; bases with no gene match: 10. Germline assignment: CDR1 LNHDA and CDR2 SQIVND (reference sequence). The CDR3 is made up of 18 amino acids. The CDR3 nucleotides are TGTGCCAGTAGTCCCACCGGGACAGGGGCCATTAGCAATCAGCCCCAGCATTTT. Its protein product is CASSPTGTGAISNQPQHF.

The DNA for the CDR3 is TGTGCCAGCAGTTTGGTCGGGGTCGGGTCTGGAAACACCATATATTTT. Residues: CASSLVGVGSGNTIYF. The V and J genes are TRBV28 and TRBJ1-3; D is undetermined. This CDR3 contains 16 residues. CDR1 is MDHEN, CDR2 SYDVKM, per germline. The ends were cut back, 3 bases at V and 1 base at J, with 13 bases in the middle.

This clone has ten or more counts. The chain has TRBV27 and TRBJ2-2; 7 nucleotides agree with TRBD1. Trimming cost V 4 bases and J 4 bases; bases outside gene matches: 15. The CDR3 length is 18 residues. The germline V gene has CDR1 MNHEY and CDR2 SMNVEV (reference sequence). In DNA, the CDR3 is TGTGCCAGCAGTTCGACAGGGAGAATTTCCAAGTTCACCGGGGAGCTGTTTTTT. It codes for CASSSTGRISKFTGELFF.

The rearrangement uses TRBV6-1 and TRBJ1-2, with 9 bases identical to TRBD1. V lost 2 bases, J lost 7 bases, and 8 bases stayed unmatched. The V gene's germline CDR1 is MNHNS and CDR2 SASEGT. This CDR3 contains 15 residues. The CDR3 sequence is CASSEFYRGRGGYTF. The CDR3 nucleotides read TGTGCCAGCAGTGAATTTTACAGGGGGCGGGGTGGCTACACCTTC.

In its sample, this clone was seen a few times. The chain combines TRBV7-8 with TRBJ1-3; tentatively, D is TRBD1 (5 bases). Germline lookup yields CDR1 SGHVS and CDR2 FQNEAQ. This CDR3 contains 15 residues. Deletions cut 5 bases from V and 0 bases from J, with 11 bases between. CDR3 sequence reads: CASSPSGGSGNTIYF. In DNA form, the CDR3 reads TGTGCCAGCAGCCCCTCGGGGGGCTCTGGAAACACCATATATTTT. The full variable domain, with the rest looked up from reference TRBV7-8 and TRBJ1-3, is GAGVSQSPRYKVAKRGQDVALRCDPISGHVSLFWYQQALGQGPEFLTYFQNEAQLDKSGLPSDRFFAERPEGSVSTLKIQRTQQEDSAVYLCASSPSGGSGNTIYFGEGSWLTVV.

V is TRBV19 and J is TRBJ1-2; TRBD1 agrees at 10 bases. This CDR3 region has 15 residues. Germline CDR1 reads LNHDA; CDR2 reads SQIVND (reference sequence). V shed 4 bases, J shed 4 bases, and the junction held 6 bases outside the gene matches. The CDR3 DNA is TGTGCCAGTAGTACATACCGGGACAGGGGCTATGGCTACACCTTC. Its translation: CASSTYRDRGYGYTF.